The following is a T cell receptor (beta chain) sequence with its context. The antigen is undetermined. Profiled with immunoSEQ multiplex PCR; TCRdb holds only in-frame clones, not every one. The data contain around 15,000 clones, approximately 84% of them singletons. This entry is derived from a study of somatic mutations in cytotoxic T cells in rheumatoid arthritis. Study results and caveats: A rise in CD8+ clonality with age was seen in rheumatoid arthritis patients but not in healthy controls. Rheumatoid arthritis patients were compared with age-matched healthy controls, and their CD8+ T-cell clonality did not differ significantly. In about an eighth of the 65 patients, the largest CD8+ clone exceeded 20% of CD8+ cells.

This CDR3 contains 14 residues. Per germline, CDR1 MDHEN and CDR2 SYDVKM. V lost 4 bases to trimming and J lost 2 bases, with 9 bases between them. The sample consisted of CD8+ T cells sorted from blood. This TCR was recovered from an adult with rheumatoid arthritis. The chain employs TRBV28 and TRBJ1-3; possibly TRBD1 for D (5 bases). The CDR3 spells CASSSGTPGNTIYF. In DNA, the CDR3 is TGTGCCAGCAGTTCCGGGACGCCTGGAAACACCATATATTTT.